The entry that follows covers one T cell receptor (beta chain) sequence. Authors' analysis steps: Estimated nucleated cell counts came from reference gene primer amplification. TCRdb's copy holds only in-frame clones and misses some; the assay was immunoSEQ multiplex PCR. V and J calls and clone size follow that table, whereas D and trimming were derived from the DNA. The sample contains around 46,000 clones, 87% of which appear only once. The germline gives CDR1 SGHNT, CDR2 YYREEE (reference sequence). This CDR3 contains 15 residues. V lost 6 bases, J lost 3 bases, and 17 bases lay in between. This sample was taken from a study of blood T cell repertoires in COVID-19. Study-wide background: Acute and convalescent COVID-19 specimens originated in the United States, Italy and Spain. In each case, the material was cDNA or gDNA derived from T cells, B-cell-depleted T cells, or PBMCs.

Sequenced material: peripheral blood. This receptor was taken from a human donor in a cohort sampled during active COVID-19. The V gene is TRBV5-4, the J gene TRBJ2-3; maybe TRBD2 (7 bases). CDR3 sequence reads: CASTLGGGQTDTQYF. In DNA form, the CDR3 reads TGTGCCAGCACCCTGGGGGGGGGCCAGACAGATACGCAGTATTTT.